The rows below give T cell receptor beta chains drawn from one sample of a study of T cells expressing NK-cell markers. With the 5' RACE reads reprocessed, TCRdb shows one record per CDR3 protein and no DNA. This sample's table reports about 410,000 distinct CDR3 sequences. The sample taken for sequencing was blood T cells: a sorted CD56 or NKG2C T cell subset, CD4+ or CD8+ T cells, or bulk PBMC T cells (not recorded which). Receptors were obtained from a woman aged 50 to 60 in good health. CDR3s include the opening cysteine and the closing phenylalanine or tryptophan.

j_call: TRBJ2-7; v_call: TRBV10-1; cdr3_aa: CASSGPLVGNYEQYF
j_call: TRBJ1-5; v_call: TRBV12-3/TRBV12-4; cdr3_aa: CASGSGHSNQPQHF
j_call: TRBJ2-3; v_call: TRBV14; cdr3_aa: CASSQMRQGLPMYF
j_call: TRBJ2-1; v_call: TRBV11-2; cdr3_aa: CASSKRRGEYNEQFF
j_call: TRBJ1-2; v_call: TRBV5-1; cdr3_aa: CASSLARQDGYTF
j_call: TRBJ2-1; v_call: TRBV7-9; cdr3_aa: CASPRGPSSYNEQFF
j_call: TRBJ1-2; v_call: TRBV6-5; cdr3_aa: CASLGTPIGDRLSFVGYTF
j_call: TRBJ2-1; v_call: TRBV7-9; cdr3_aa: CASSLVRDRDYNEQFF
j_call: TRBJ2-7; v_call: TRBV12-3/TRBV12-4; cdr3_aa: CASKDRGRTYEQYF
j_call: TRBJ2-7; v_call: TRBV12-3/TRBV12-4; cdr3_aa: CASRPQGAPSYEQYF
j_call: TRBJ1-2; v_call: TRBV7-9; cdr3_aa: CASSPPGGQGAYGYTF
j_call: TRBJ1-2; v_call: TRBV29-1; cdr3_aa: CSEIRQDYGYTF
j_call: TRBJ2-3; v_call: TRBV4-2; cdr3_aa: CASSQEGQRDDTQYF
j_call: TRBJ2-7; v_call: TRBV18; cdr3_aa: CASSPLMGGSDEQYF
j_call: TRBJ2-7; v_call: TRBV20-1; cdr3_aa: CSANRLAGFLEQYF
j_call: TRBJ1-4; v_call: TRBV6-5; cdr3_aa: CASSYGGTNEKLFF
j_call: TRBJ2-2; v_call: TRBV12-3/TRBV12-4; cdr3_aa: CASSRHSGANTGELFF
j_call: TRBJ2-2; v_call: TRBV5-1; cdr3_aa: CASSLLDGNTGELFF
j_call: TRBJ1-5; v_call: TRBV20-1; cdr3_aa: CSALSRYGQGGFQPQHF
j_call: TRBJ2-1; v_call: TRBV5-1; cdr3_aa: CASSQTGTPGNEQFF
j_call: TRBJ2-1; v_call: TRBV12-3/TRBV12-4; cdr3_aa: CASRVGQLNTHNEQFF
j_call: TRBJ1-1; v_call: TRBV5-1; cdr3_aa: CASSWRDNVKNTEAFF
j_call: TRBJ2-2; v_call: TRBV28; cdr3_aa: CASSFSLQNTGELFF
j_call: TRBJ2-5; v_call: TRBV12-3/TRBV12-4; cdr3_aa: CASSSGQGLQGTQYF
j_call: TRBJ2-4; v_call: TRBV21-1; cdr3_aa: CASSWRGENIQYF
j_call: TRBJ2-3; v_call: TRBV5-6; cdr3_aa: CASSLEGGGRADTQYF
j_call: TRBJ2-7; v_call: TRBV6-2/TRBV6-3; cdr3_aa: CASSRSGRKNEQYF